Included here is one TCR beta chain sequence, with context. This entry belongs to a study of blood T cell repertoires in COVID-19. CDR1 and CDR2 from the germline V gene are MDHEN and SYDVKM. The CDR3 spans 13 residues. V was pared by 5 bases and J by 1 base, with 8 bases between. TCRdb's copy holds only in-frame clones and misses some; the assay was immunoSEQ multiplex PCR. The sample shows a few hundred thousand clones, about 90% of them seen only once. The specimen sequenced was peripheral blood. The sequence was obtained from a man between 18 and 29 years old with COVID-19, enrolled during active disease. The V and J genes are TRBV28 and TRBJ1-1, with a tentative D call TRBD1 (5 bases). The CDR3 nucleotides are TGTGCCAGCAGTGCTACAGGGAACACTGAAGCTTTCTTT. This sequence encodes CASSATGNTEAFF.